This passage covers 25 T cell receptor beta chains from one sample sequenced in a study of blood T cells in healthy people across ages. The second PCR ran about 7 to 12 cycles with a sample-barcoded 5' primer and J-beta primers. TCRdb used MiXCR to reprocess the 5' RACE reads, holding one entry per CDR3 protein. The repertoire includes over a million distinct CDR3 sequences, approximately 59% of them detected once, and approximately 7% sits in the top ten. Sequencing was carried out using blood. The receptors stem from a man aged 18 to 29 in good health.

The chain recombines TRBV4-2 with TRBJ2-7; no clear D. Per germline, CDR1 LGHNA and CDR2 YNFKEQ. V was pared by 2 bases and J by 0 bases, with 14 bases between. This CDR3 spans 16 amino acids. The CDR3 DNA reads as TGTGCCAGCAGCCAACGTCAGACCGTGGGCTCCTACGAGCAGTACTTC. This encodes CASSQRQTVGSYEQYF.

The chain is built from TRBV14 and TRBJ2-4; D is unclear. TRBJ2-7 matches the DNA end more closely, so the J call is doubtful. CDR1 SGHDN and CDR2 FVKESK come from the germline V gene. The CDR3 has 18 residues. The CDR3 sequence is CASSQEGTYRLSAYEQYF. Here the CDR3 DNA reads TGTGCCAGCAGCCAAGAAGGCACGTACCGCCTGTCGGCCTACGAGCAGTACTTC.

The V call is TRBV29-1, the J call TRBJ2-5, with D possibly TRBD1 on 5 matching bases. Trimming pared 2 bases from V and 5 bases from J, leaving 15 bases between. Germline CDR1 is SQVTM and CDR2 is ANQGSEA. The CDR3 consists of 14 residues. DNA for the CDR3: TGCAGCGTTGAACCGACAGCACTGGGGGAGACCCAGTACTTC. Protein product: CSVEPTALGETQYF. Looking up the rest from reference TRBV29-1 and TRBJ2-5 gives the full variable domain: SAVISQKPSRDICQRGTSLTIQCQVDSQVTMMFWYRQQPGQSLTLIATANQGSEATYESGFVIDKFPISRPNLTFSTLTVSNMSPEDSSIYLCSVEPTALGETQYFGPGTRLLVL.

The rearrangement links TRBV11-2 to TRBJ2-7, with 9 bases that match TRBD2. CDR3 length: 18 residues. With V trimmed by 4 bases and J by 2 bases, 15 bases remained unmatched. Germline loops: CDR1 SGHAT, CDR2 FQNNGV. The CDR3 sequence: CASSSYSLASGKTYEQYF. CDR3 sequence (DNA): TGTGCCAGCAGCTCATACTCATTGGCTAGCGGGAAGACCTACGAGCAGTACTTC.

The CDR3 nucleotides read TGTGCCATCAGTGAGCCCTTCCAGACTAGCGCGGTAAAAGAGACCCAGTACTTC. Its protein is CAISEPFQTSAVKETQYF. V is TRBV10-3 and J is TRBJ2-5; 8 positions match TRBD2. V was pared by 2 bases and J by 3 bases, with 14 bases of the junction left unmatched. This CDR3 is 18 amino acids long. CDR1 is ENHRY, CDR2 SYGVKD, per germline.

The chain carries TRBV18 and TRBJ2-7; 16 bases line up with TRBD2. This CDR3 region has 17 residues. The V gene's germline CDR1 is KGHSH and CDR2 LQKENI. Unmatched junction bases numbered 9, after V lost 5 bases and J lost 5 bases. CDR3 DNA sequence: TGTGCCAGCTCAAGAGGGACTAGCGGGGGGGCCCCCCACGAGCAGTACTTC. It yields the protein CASSRGTSGGAPHEQYF.

The chain recombines TRBV4-1 with TRBJ1-5; D remains ambiguous. V gave up 1 base and J gave up 7 bases, with 11 bases separating them. Germline values: CDR1 MGHRA, CDR2 YSYEKL. CDR3 size: 14 residues. CDR3 in amino acids: CASSQGEWEQPQHF. CDR3 bases: TGCGCCAGCAGCCAAGGGGAGTGGGAACAGCCCCAGCATTTT.

This chain connects TRBV12-3 or TRBV12-4 to TRBJ2-3; TRBD1 matches at 7 bases. CDR3 length: 15 residues. V dropped 5 bases and J dropped 2; count of bases not matched to a gene: 7. The CDR3 sequence is CASSPMTGYTDTQYF. DNA for the CDR3: TGTGCCAGCAGTCCAATGACAGGGTACACAGATACGCAGTATTTT.

This clonotype was observed a handful of times. The chain has TRBV4-1 and TRBJ2-1, with 8 positions matching TRBD1. The V and J ends lost 0 bases and 3 bases, in that order; junction bases with no gene match: 4. This CDR3 is 16 amino acids long. Germline V CDR1 and CDR2: MGHRA, YSYEKL. DNA for the CDR3: TGCGCCAGCAGCCAAGAGGGAACAGGGGGCTACAATGAGCAGTTCTTC. Protein product: CASSQEGTGGYNEQFF.

This rearrangement joins TRBV7-2 to TRBJ2-2; 8 bases map to TRBD2. The germline gives CDR1 SGHTA, CDR2 FQGNSA. This CDR3 spans 17 amino acids. Trimming took 3 bases from V and 4 from J; bases not matched to a gene: 10. CDR3 nucleotide sequence: TGTGCCAGCAGCTTCCCCCGGGGGGGGCCCTTCACCGGGGAGCTGTTTTTT. Translation gives CASSFPRGGPFTGELFF.

The chain is built from TRBV10-3 and TRBJ1-2; D unresolved. CDR3 length: 12 amino acids. CDR1 and CDR2 from the germline V gene are ENHRY and SYGVKD. V lost 6 bases and J 4 bases, leaving 9 bases between the germline ends. CDR3 in DNA: TGTGCCATCAGCGACGGAGGCTATGGCTACACCTTC. This encodes CAISDGGYGYTF.

This sequence joins TRBV20-1 and TRBJ2-3, with 16 positions matching TRBD2. Germline CDR1 and CDR2: DFQATT and SNEGSKA (reference sequence). The CDR3 has 16 amino acids. Trimming cost V 4 bases and J 5 bases; bases outside gene matches: 6. CDR3 coding DNA: TGCAGTGCTACAGGGACTAGCGGGGGGGCTGGAGATACGCAGTATTTT. Its protein product is CSATGTSGGAGDTQYF.

The chain couples TRBV9 to TRBJ2-3, with D perhaps given as TRBD1 or TRBD2 (6 bases each). This CDR3 spans 17 amino acids. CDR1 and CDR2 from the germline V gene are SGDLS and YYNGEE. V lost 0 bases and J 5 bases, leaving 19 bases between the germline ends. CDR3 residues: CASSVARGRTLEDTQYF. The DNA of the CDR3 is TGTGCCAGCAGCGTAGCCCGGGGGCGGACCTTGGAAGATACGCAGTATTTT.

The table lists this clonotype with a few counts. The V call is TRBV12-3 or TRBV12-4, the J call TRBJ2-5, with D perhaps being TRBD1 or TRBD2 (7 bases each). Trimming took 5 bases from V and 3 from J, leaving 13 bases between them. The CDR3 has 14 amino acids. The CDR3 is CASSPQGGKETQYF. The CDR3 coding sequence is TGTGCCAGCAGTCCCCAGGGGGGGAAAGAGACCCAGTACTTC.

Worth noting for this clonotype: A read error may produce the germline difference seen at one junction end. The chain carries TRBV5-1 and TRBJ1-4; D might be TRBD1 (5 bases). The germline gives CDR1 SGHRS, CDR2 YFSETQ. This CDR3 comprises 14 residues. The CDR3: CASKALGGNGKLFF. As DNA, the CDR3 is TGCGCCAGCAAAGCTCTGGGGGGGAATGGAAAACTGTTTTTT.

The chain carries TRBV7-2 and TRBJ2-5, with D tentatively TRBD1 (5 bases). Trimming pared 5 bases from V and 11 bases from J, leaving 15 bases between. Germline V gives CDR1 SGHTA, CDR2 FQGNSA. The CDR3 contains 12 residues. This chain's CDR3 is CASSPQDNEQYF. CDR3 in DNA: TGTGCCAGCAGCCCGCAGGACAATGAGCAGTACTTC.

A remark on this clonotype: The germline gene is not matched at one end of the junction; a read error may be the cause. The chain carries TRBV20-1 and TRBJ1-2; tentative D call: TRBD1 (5 bases). The CDR3 totals 13 residues. Germline CDR1 and CDR2: DFQATT and SNEGSKA (reference sequence). CDR3 sequence: CSARGGTNDGYTF. CDR3 in DNA: TGCAGTGCCCGGGGCGGAACTAACGATGGCTACACCTTC.

This clonotype was seen more than once but under ten times. One end of the junction fails to match germline, which may point to a read error. This chain uses TRBV27 with TRBJ2-3, with D unclear. CDR1 is MNHEY and CDR2 is SMNVEV in the germline V gene (reference sequence). The CDR3 sequence is 16 residues long. The CDR3 sequence is CASSLSITGSLDTQYF. The CDR3 coding sequence is TGTGCTAGCAGTTTATCAATAACGGGTTCCCTTGATACGCAGTATTTT.

This clonotype showed up just a few times. V is TRBV5-1 and J is TRBJ2-1; D is unclear. Trimming took 1 base from V and 4 from J, leaving 3 bases between them. CDR1 and CDR2 from the germline V gene are SGHRS and YFSETQ. The CDR3 runs to 12 residues. CDR3 nucleotides: TGCGCCAGCAGCTTGAAGTACAATGAGCAGTTCTTC. Translating gives CASSLKYNEQFF.

The gene calls are TRBV5-1 and TRBJ2-3; D could derive from TRBD1 or TRBD2 (5 bases each). This CDR3 region has 16 residues. V shed 2 bases and J shed 2 bases, with 15 bases lying between them. Looked up from germline, CDR1 is SGHRS and CDR2 is YFSETQ. In DNA, the CDR3 is TGCGCCAGCAGCTTAGTTAGGCTGGGGGTCACAGATACGCAGTATTTT. Amino acids: CASSLVRLGVTDTQYF.

V gene TRBV25-1 combines with J gene TRBJ2-1; 9 nucleotides match TRBD2. The CDR3 runs 23 residues. CDR1 is MGHDK and CDR2 is SYGVNS in the germline V gene. With V trimmed by 0 bases and J by 8 bases, 29 bases remained unmatched. Written as DNA, the CDR3 is TGTGCCAGCAGTGAATACCCCGTATTAGCGGGAGAACAGGGTTTGCTGATCCACTATGAGCAGTTCTTC. This translates into CASSEYPVLAGEQGLLIHYEQFF.

The V call is TRBV28, the J call TRBJ2-7; 7 positions match TRBD1. Germline CDR1 reads MDHEN; CDR2 reads SYDVKM. The CDR3 has 15 residues. J lost 5 bases, V lost 6 bases, and 13 bases had no gene match. CDR3 residues: CASRQTTGYTHEQYF. CDR3 in DNA: TGTGCCAGCAGGCAGACGACAGGGTACACCCACGAGCAGTACTTC.

As regards this clonotype: One junction end disagrees with the germline gene, perhaps due to a read error. V and J are TRBV6-5 and TRBJ2-3; TRBD2 might be the D (6 bases). CDR1 and CDR2 from the germline V gene are MNHEY and SVGAGI. The length of the CDR3 is 16 residues. The CDR3 here is CASTYLGTGETDTQYF. For the CDR3, the DNA is TGTGCCAGCACTTACCTGGGAACGGGAGAGACAGATACGCAGTATTTT.

J is TRBJ2-7 and V is TRBV6-1; 7 bases line up with TRBD1. Germline CDR1 reads MNHNS; CDR2 reads SASEGT. This CDR3 has 12 residues. V shed 8 bases and J 5 bases; nucleotides not matched to a gene: 6. In nucleotides, the CDR3 is TGTGCCAGCGTAGGGACAGCCCACGAGCAGTACTTC. This encodes CASVGTAHEQYF.

The chain has TRBV4-2 and TRBJ2-1; 8 bases line up with TRBD2. Per the germline V gene, CDR1 is LGHNA and CDR2 is YNFKEQ. The V and J ends lost 1 base and 2 bases, in that order; junction bases with no gene match: 7. The CDR3 extends over 17 amino acids. The CDR3 sequence is CASSQGPSGSTYNEQFF. The DNA for the CDR3 is TGTGCCAGCAGCCAAGGTCCGAGCGGGAGCACCTACAATGAGCAGTTCTTC.